This T cell receptor (beta chain) was captured by sequencing in a study of blood T cells in healthy people across ages. The CDR3 extends over 13 amino acids. V shed 1 base and J shed 7 bases, with 5 bases lying between them. The germline V gene has CDR1 SGHDN and CDR2 FVKESK. This clonotype was observed a handful of times. The antigen is unknown. Study-level points and caveats: Naive CD4+ cells and diversity were both higher in long-lived donors than in aged donors.

Donor samples were obtained from healthy Caucasian individuals from Russia, aged 6 to 90. Each sample used at least 6.5 million PBMCs. A second about 6 to 12 cycle PCR used barcoded and J-beta primers. Each cDNA molecule was tagged by a template-switch adaptor with 12 random nucleotides. One entry per CDR3 protein results from TCRdb running MiXCR on the 5' RACE reads. The sample holds some 1,500,000 distinct CDR3 sequences, 42% seen once. This receptor was taken from a woman aged 18-30 years in good health. Sequencing input: blood. V gene TRBV14 combines with J gene TRBJ1-6; D not certain. CDR3 residues: CASSQVWNSPLHF. The CDR3 coding sequence is TGTGCCAGCAGCCAAGTCTGGAATTCACCCCTCCACTTT.